What follows are 10 T cell receptor beta chains derived from one specimen sequenced in a study of beta chain features in type 1 diabetes. Expressed TCRB transcripts were sequenced because the entire RNA isolate underwent reverse transcription. Method: immunoSEQ multiplex PCR; TCRdb's copy keeps in-frame clones and lacks some. Of approximately 40,000 clones listed, 50% are singletons. The specimen was stem cell memory CD4+ T cells from blood. The origin of the receptors is a woman aged 25 to 39 in good health.

CDR3 amino acids: CASSAEGTSGMDEQFF. For the CDR3, the DNA is TGTGCCAGCAGCGCAGAGGGGACTAGCGGGATGGATGAGCAGTTCTTC. The rearrangement joins TRBV5-5 to TRBJ2-1, with TRBD2 matching over 13 bases. CDR1 and CDR2 (germline): SGHKS, YYEKEE (reference sequence). With V trimmed by 4 bases and J by 8 bases, 9 bases remained unmatched. The length of the CDR3 is 16 residues.

The CDR3 region is CASSPFRTGGNEQFF. The DNA of the CDR3 is TGTGCCAGCAGCCCCTTCAGGACAGGGGGCAATGAGCAGTTCTTC. V is TRBV7-3 and J is TRBJ2-1, with 10 bases matching TRBD1. The CDR3 consists of 15 residues. Germline-derived CDR1 and CDR2 are SGHTA and FQGTGA. J was trimmed by 6 bases and V by 5 bases; bases with no gene match: 7.

The chain employs TRBV29-1 and TRBJ2-1; D is undetermined. In germline, CDR1 is SQVTM, CDR2 ANQGSEA. Trimming stripped 0 bases from V and 7 bases from J, with 16 bases between. The CDR3 has 15 residues. CDR3 DNA sequence: TGCAGCGTTGAAGATCAACCGCGATCGAAGAATGAGCAGTTCTTC. This codes for CSVEDQPRSKNEQFF.

A single count supports this clone. The chain has TRBV7-8 and TRBJ2-1; 8 nucleotides align to TRBD2. The junction had 5 bases not matched to a gene; V was cut back by 3 bases and J by 7 bases. This CDR3 comprises 14 residues. The V gene's germline CDR1 is SGHVS and CDR2 FQNEAQ. The DNA for the CDR3 is TGTGCCAGCAGCTTGATTCGGGGGGGTAATGAGCAGTTCTTC. This codes for CASSLIRGGNEQFF.

As to this clone: One junction end does not reproduce the germline sequence, and a read error may be involved. The chain joins TRBV28 to TRBJ2-3; D possibly corresponds to TRBD1 (5 bases). CDR3 size: 12 residues. Germline assignment: CDR1 MDHEN and CDR2 SYDVKM. The CDR3 sequence: CASSVGSGKGLF. In DNA form, the CDR3 reads TGTGCCAGCAGCGTTGGGTCAGGGAAGGGGCTCTTC. Full variable domain (rest looked up from reference TRBV28 and TRBJ2-3): DVKVTQSSRYLVKRTGEKVFLECVQDMDHENMFWYRQDPGLGLRLIYFSYDVKMKEKGDIPEGYSVSREKKERFSLILESASTNQTSMYLCASSVGSGKGLFGPGTRLTVL.

The chain links TRBV7-2 to TRBJ2-5; 7 bases line up with TRBD1. The trim removed 0 bases at V and 4 bases at J, leaving 5 bases unmatched. The germline gives CDR1 SGHTA, CDR2 FQGNSA. The CDR3 runs 15 residues. The CDR3 protein is CASSLAAGGRETQYF. The CDR3 coding sequence is TGTGCCAGCAGCTTAGCGGCAGGGGGACGAGAGACCCAGTACTTC.

The rearrangement joins TRBV7-9 to TRBJ2-1, with 7 bases aligning to TRBD1. J lost 8 bases, V lost 1 base, and 8 bases had no gene match. The CDR3 extends over 15 amino acids. Germline V gives CDR1 SEHNR, CDR2 FQNEAQ (reference sequence). The CDR3, as DNA: TGTGCCAGCAGCTTAGACTATAATACAGGGGATGAGCAGTTCTTC. Encoded protein: CASSLDYNTGDEQFF.

This clone has a single count. The chain has TRBV18 and TRBJ2-3; tentatively, D is TRBD2 (5 bases). This CDR3 has 14 amino acids. From germline, CDR1 is KGHSH and CDR2 LQKENI. V was pared by 3 bases and J by 4 bases, with 11 bases between. In DNA form, the CDR3 reads TGTGCCAGCTCACCCCCCGGGGTGGCAGATACGCAGTATTTT. Translating gives CASSPPGVADTQYF. Supplemented by reference TRBV18 and TRBJ2-3, the full variable domain reads NAGVMQNPRHLVRRRGQEARLRCSPMKGHSHVYWYRQLPEEGLKFMVYLQKENIIDESGMPKERFSAEFPKEGPSILRIQQVVRGDSAAYFCASSPPGVADTQYFGPGTRLTVL.

This clone occurred once. The chain employs TRBV28 and TRBJ1-5; D remains ambiguous. The CDR3 is made up of 12 amino acids. Germline V lookup: CDR1 MDHEN, CDR2 SYDVKM. V lost 5 bases, J lost 6 bases, and 8 bases lay in between. This chain's CDR3 is CASSPQFQPQHF. CDR3 coding DNA: TGTGCCAGCAGTCCTCAGTTTCAGCCCCAGCATTTT.

V is TRBV6-6 and J is TRBJ2-7, with 14 bases aligning to TRBD2. CDR1 MNHNY and CDR2 SVGAGI come from the germline V gene (reference sequence). The length of the CDR3 is 15 residues. With 7 bases clipped from V and 4 bases from J, the junction kept 6 bases outside the gene matches. CDR3 DNA: TGTGCCAGCACCGGGACTAGCGGGAGCGGGTACGAGCAGTACTTC. Protein product: CASTGTSGSGYEQYF.